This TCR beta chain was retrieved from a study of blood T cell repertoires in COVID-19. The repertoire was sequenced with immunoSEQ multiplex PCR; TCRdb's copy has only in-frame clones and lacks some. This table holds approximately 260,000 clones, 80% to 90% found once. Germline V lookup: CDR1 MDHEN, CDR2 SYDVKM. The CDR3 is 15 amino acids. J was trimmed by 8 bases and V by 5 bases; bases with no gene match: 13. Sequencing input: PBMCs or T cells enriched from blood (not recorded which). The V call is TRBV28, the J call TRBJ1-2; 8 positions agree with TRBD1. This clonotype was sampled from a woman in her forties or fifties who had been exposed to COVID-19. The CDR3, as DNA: TGTGCCAGCAGTCCCGTACTGACAGGGGTAGGAGGCTACACCTTC. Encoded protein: CASSPVLTGVGGYTF.